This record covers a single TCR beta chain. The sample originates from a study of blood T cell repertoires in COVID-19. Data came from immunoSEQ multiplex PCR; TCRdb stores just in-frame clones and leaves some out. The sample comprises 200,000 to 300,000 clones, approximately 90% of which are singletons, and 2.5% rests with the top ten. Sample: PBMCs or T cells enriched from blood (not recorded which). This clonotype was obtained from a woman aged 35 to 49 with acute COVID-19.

CDR3 residues: CASSPRGFGVYEKLFF. The CDR3 DNA reads TGTGCCAGCAGCCCGAGAGGGTTCGGCGTTTATGAAAAACTGTTTTTT. The chain uses TRBV7-8 and TRBJ1-4; D not certain. V was shortened by 5 bases and J by 6 bases, with 19 bases between the two germline ends. CDR1 and CDR2 from the germline V gene are SGHVS and FQNEAQ. The CDR3 consists of 16 residues. The variable domain in full, with the rest retrieved from reference TRBV7-8 and TRBJ1-4, is GAGVSQSPRYKVAKRGQDVALRCDPISGHVSLFWYQQALGQGPEFLTYFQNEAQLDKSGLPSDRFFAERPEGSVSTLKIQRTQQEDSAVYLCASSPRGFGVYEKLFFGSGTQLSVL.